Following are 9 T cell receptor beta chains from one sample sequenced in a study of CD8+CD57+ T cells in acquired aplastic anemia. TCR beta VDJ and CDR3 profiling used genomic DNA as template. MiXCR, applied by TCRdb to the reads, yields one record per CDR3 protein. Of 180,000 or so distinct CDR3 sequences listed, about 47% were seen once; the top ten hold around 2.9%. Sequenced sample: sorted CD4+, CD8+, or CD8+CD57+ T cells (not recorded which) from PBMCs. These receptors were collected from a human donor in good health.

In this sample, this clonotype turned up many times. This sequence joins TRBV15 and TRBJ1-1; no definite D call. The CDR3 extends over 13 amino acids. V was shortened by 1 base and J by 2 bases, with 5 bases between the two germline ends. Germline CDR1 is LNHNV and CDR2 is YYDKDF (reference sequence). The CDR3 protein is CATSRVRNTEAFF. The DNA for the CDR3 is TGTGCCACCAGCAGAGTAAGAAACACTGAAGCTTTCTTT.

This clonotype was counted a few times. The chain carries TRBV10-3 and TRBJ1-4; 7 bases are a match to TRBD1. The CDR3 runs to 15 residues. Germline CDR1 is ENHRY and CDR2 is SYGVKD. V lost 10 bases and J lost 0; bases outside the gene matches: 8. The CDR3 region is CATGDRQATNEKLFF. The DNA for the CDR3 is TGTGCCACGGGGGACAGACAAGCAACTAATGAAAAACTGTTTTTT.

The chain is built from TRBV15 and TRBJ1-6; tentatively, D is TRBD1 (6 bases). The CDR3 length is 14 residues. CDR1 LNHNV and CDR2 YYDKDF come from the germline V gene (reference sequence). The V end was cut by 1 base, the J end by 7 bases, with 8 bases between. The CDR3 DNA reads as TGTGCCACCAGCAGAGTGGGGGCAAATTCACCCCTCCACTTT. Its translation is CATSRVGANSPLHF. The full variable domain, rest sourced from reference TRBV15 and TRBJ1-6, is DAMVIQNPRYQVTQFGKPVTLSCSQTLNHNVMYWYQQKSSQAPKLLFHYYDKDFNNEADTPDNFQSRRPNTSFCFLDIRSPGLGDTAMYLCATSRVGANSPLHFGNGTRLTVT.

The chain recombines TRBV24-1 with TRBJ2-1, with TRBD1 identical over 8 bases. Germline V CDR1 and CDR2: KGHDR, SFDVKD. Unmatched junction bases numbered 15, after V lost 11 bases and J lost 7 bases. The CDR3 totals 15 residues. CDR3 bases: TGTGCCAGCAATCCCTTCCGGACAGGGTCTAATGAGCAGTTCTTC. Protein sequence: CASNPFRTGSNEQFF.

This clonotype was counted ten times or more. J is TRBJ1-5 and V is TRBV19; 8 positions agree with TRBD1. There are 15 residues in the CDR3. Germline lookup yields CDR1 LNHDA and CDR2 SQIVND (reference sequence). V was pared by 0 bases and J by 4 bases, with 2 bases of the junction left unmatched. CDR3 nucleotides: TGTGCCAGTAGTATAGACCGGGACAGGAATCAGCCCCAGCATTTT. It is translated as CASSIDRDRNQPQHF.

This clonotype has at least ten counts. V and J are TRBV24-1 and TRBJ2-1; the D gene is possibly TRBD2 (5 bases). V was clipped by 1 base and J by 0 bases, with 12 bases between them. The CDR3 consists of 17 residues. CDR1 and CDR2 from the germline V gene are KGHDR and SFDVKD. CDR3 protein: CATSDLSAGGSYNEQFF. The CDR3 DNA reads as TGTGCCACCAGTGATTTATCTGCGGGCGGCTCCTACAATGAGCAGTTCTTC.

This clonotype was counted many times. The chain links TRBV7-2 to TRBJ2-7; D is unclear. There are 14 residues in the CDR3. Trimming removed 0 bases at V and 5 bases at J, with 11 bases between. Germline-derived CDR1 and CDR2 are SGHTA and FQGNSA. In nucleotides, the CDR3 is TGTGCCAGCAGCTTAGCGTTTCTGGCGGACGAGCAGTACTTC. This encodes CASSLAFLADEQYF.

The chain recombines TRBV2 with TRBJ2-1; D might be TRBD1 (6 bases). The length of the CDR3 is 11 residues. V shed 6 bases and J shed 13 bases, with 13 bases lying between them. In germline, CDR1 is SNHLY, CDR2 FYNNEI. As DNA, the CDR3 is TGTGCCAGCAGGGAGGACAGACGACAGTTCTTC. The encoded protein is CASREDRRQFF.

This clonotype occurred a few times. The CDR3 nucleotides are TGCAGTGCTAAGTGGGCCATGAACACTGAAGCTTTCTTT. It codes for CSAKWAMNTEAFF. V gene TRBV20-1 combines with J gene TRBJ1-1; D remains unclear. V was trimmed by 4 bases and J by 0 bases, leaving 9 bases between them. The CDR3 has 13 amino acids. The germline CDR1 and CDR2 sequences are DFQATT and SNEGSKA (reference sequence).